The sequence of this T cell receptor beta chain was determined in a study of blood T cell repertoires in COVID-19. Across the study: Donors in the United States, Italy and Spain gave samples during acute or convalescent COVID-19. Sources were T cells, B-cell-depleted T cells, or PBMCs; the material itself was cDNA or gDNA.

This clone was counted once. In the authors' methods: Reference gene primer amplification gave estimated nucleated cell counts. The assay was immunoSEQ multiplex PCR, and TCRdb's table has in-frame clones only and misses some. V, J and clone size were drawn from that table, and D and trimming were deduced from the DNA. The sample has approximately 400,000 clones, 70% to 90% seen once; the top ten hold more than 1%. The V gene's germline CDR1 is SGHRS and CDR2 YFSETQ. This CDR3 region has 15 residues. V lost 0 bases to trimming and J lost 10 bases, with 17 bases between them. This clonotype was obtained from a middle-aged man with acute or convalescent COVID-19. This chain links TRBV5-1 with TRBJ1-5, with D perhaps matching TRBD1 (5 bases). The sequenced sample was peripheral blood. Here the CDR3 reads CASSLGFTDQGPQHF. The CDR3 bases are TGCGCCAGCAGCTTGGGGTTTACAGACCAGGGCCCCCAGCATTTT.